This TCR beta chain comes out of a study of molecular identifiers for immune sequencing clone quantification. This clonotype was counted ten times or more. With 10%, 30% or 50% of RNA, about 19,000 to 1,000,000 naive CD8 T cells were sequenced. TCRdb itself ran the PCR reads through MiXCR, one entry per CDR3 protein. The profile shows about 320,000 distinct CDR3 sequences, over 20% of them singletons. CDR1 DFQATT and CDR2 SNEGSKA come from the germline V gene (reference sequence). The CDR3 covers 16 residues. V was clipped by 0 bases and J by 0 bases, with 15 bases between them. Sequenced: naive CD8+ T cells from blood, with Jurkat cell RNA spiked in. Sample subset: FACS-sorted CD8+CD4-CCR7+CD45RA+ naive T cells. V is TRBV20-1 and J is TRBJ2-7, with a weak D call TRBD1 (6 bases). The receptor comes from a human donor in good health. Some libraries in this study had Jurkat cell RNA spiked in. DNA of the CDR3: TGCAGTGCTAGAGATTGGCAGGGGAGAAACTCCTACGAGCAGTACTTC. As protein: CSARDWQGRNSYEQYF.